This T cell receptor beta chain was identified during a study of blood T cell repertoires in COVID-19. About the research overall: In each case, the material was cDNA or gDNA derived from T cells, B-cell-depleted T cells, or PBMCs.

In the authors' workflow: Amplification with reference gene primers provided the estimates of nucleated cell counts. Only in-frame clones appear in the TCRdb table, and some are missing; sequencing was by immunoSEQ multiplex PCR. V, J and clone size were drawn from that table, and D and trimming were deduced from the DNA. The table has over 200,000 clones, around 90% seen once. CDR1 SGHRS and CDR2 YFSETQ come from the germline V gene. V shed 3 bases and J 2 bases; nucleotides not matched to a gene: 19. This CDR3 comprises 19 residues. The rearrangement uses TRBV5-1 and TRBJ1-1; 7 bases align to TRBD1. This TCR was recovered from a man aged 25 to 40 who had recovered from COVID-19. The specimen was PBMCs or T cells enriched from blood (not recorded which). The CDR3 DNA reads as TGCGCCAGCAGCTCACGAGACCAAGGACAGGCGACTTCAAACACTGAAGCTTTCTTT. Its translation is CASSSRDQGQATSNTEAFF.